The clone carrying this T cell receptor beta chain was counted a few times. This entry is derived from a study of blood T cells in healthy people across ages. Primed by a sample-barcoded 5' primer and a J-beta primer mix, a second PCR proceeded for roughly 6 to 12 cycles. One entry per CDR3 protein results from TCRdb running MiXCR on the 5' RACE reads. This sample has approximately 1.5 million distinct CDR3 sequences; about 32% occur once, and the top ten carry about 11%. Germline CDR1 is SEHNR and CDR2 is FQNEAQ (reference sequence). This CDR3 is built from 15 residues. Trimming shortened V by 6 bases and J by 8 bases, and 20 bases separated the two germline ends.

The chain recombines TRBV7-9 with TRBJ2-1, with a weak D call TRBD2 (6 bases). Material: blood. The origin of this receptor is a woman aged 25-40 years in good health. CDR3 bases: TGTGCCAGCAGTCATCCGGGACTGTCGGGGGATGAGCAGTTCTTC. This codes for CASSHPGLSGDEQFF.